This T cell receptor (beta chain) was captured in a study of CD8 T cells in ankylosing spondylitis. TCRdb independently ran MiXCR on the 5' RACE reads; one entry per CDR3 protein. The sample yields about 69,000 distinct CDR3 sequences, about 5% seen once. Study observations and caveats: Prior work had noted some motif variants in reactive arthritis blood and synovial fluid.

Trimming left V 8 bases short and J 7 bases short, with 20 bases between. The germline gives CDR1 DFQATT, CDR2 SNEGSKA (reference sequence). CDR3 length: 14 residues. This clonotype was seen only a few times. The antigen is not known. The source is a male donor with ankylosing spondylitis or in good health (not recorded which). The specimen sequenced was blood, either unsorted or a sorted T cell fraction (not recorded which). This chain uses TRBV20-1 with TRBJ2-2; the D call may be TRBD1 or TRBD2 (6 bases each). The CDR3 loop reads CSPRGGDPGGELFF. CDR3 coding DNA: TGCAGTCCCAGGGGCGGGGATCCCGGCGGGGAGCTGTTTTTT.